This T cell receptor beta chain is from a study of CD8 T cells in ankylosing spondylitis. CDR3 length equals 11 residues. Germline V gene data show CDR1 as SQVTM and CDR2 as ANQGSEA. The V segment lost 6 bases and the J segment 8 bases; nucleotides outside the gene matches: 4. TCRdb used MiXCR to reprocess the 5' RACE reads, holding one entry per CDR3 protein. The table records some 840,000 distinct CDR3 sequences, approximately 12% of them present only once. Study conclusions and caveats: There was a TCR beta motif, made of several highly homologous variants, that appeared characteristic of ankylosing spondylitis blood. Disease-linked clones were reportedly significantly enriched in matched ankylosing spondylitis synovial fluid.

This clonotype was detected many times. Its antigen remains unknown. The sequenced sample consisted of blood, either unsorted or a sorted T cell fraction (not recorded which). This receptor was taken from a male donor with ankylosing spondylitis. The V and J genes are TRBV29-1 and TRBJ1-2; 9 nucleotides match TRBD1. CDR3 bases: TGCAGCGTGGGACAGGGTTTCGGCTACACCTTC. Amino acid sequence: CSVGQGFGYTF.